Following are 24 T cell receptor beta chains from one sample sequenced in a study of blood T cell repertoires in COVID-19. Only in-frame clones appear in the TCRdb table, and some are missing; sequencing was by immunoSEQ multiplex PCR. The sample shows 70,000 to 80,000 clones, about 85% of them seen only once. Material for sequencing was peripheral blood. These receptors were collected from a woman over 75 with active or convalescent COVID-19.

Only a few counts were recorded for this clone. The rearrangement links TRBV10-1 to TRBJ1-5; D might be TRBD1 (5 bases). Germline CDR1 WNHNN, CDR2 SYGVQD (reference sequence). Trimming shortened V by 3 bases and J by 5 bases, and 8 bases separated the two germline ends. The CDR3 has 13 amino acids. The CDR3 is CASSERGHQPQHF. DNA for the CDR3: TGCGCCAGCAGTGAAAGGGGCCATCAGCCCCAGCATTTT.

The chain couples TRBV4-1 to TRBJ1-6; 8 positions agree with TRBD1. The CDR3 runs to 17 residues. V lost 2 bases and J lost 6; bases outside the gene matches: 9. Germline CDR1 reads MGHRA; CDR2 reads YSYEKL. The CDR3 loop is CASSQHLRGQGNSPLHF. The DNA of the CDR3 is TGCGCCAGCAGCCAACACCTCAGGGGGCAGGGTAATTCACCCCTCCACTTT.

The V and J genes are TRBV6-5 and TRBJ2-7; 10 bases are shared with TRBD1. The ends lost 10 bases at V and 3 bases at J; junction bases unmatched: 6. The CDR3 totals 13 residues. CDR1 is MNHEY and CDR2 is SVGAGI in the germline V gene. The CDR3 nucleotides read TGTGCCAACGGGGACAGGGGAATCTACGAGCAGTACTTC. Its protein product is CANGDRGIYEQYF.

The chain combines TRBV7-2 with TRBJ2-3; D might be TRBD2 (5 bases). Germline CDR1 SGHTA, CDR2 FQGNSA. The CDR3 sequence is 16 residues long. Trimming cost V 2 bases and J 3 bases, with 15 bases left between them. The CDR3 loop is CASSLTVGLATDTQYF. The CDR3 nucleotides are TGTGCCAGCAGCTTAACGGTCGGGCTAGCTACAGATACGCAGTATTTT.

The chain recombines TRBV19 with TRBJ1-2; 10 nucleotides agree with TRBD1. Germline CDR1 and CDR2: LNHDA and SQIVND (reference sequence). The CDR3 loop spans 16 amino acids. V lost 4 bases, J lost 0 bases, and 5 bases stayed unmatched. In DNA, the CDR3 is TGTGCCAGTAGTAGGACAGGGGGTCGGCCTAACTATGGCTACACCTTC. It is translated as CASSRTGGRPNYGYTF.

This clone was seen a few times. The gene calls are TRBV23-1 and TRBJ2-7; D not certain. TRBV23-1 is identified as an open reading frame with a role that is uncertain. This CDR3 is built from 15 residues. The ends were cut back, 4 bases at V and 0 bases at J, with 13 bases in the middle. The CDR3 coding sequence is TGCGCCAGCAGTCCTGCTGCTCGAGGCTCCTACGAGCAGTACTTC. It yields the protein CASSPAARGSYEQYF.

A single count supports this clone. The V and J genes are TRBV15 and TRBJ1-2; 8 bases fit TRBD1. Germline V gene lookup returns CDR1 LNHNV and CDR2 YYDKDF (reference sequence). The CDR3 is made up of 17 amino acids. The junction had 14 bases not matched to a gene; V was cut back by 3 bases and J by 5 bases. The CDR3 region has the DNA TGTGCCACCAGCAGGCCAGACGCACAGGGGGTCGAGTATGGCTACACCTTC. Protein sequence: CATSRPDAQGVEYGYTF.

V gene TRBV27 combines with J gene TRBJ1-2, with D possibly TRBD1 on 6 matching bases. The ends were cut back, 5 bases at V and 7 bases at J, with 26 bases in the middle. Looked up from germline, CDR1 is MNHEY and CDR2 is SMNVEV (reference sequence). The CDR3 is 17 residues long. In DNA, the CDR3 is TGTGCCAGCAGTGAGAAGATAACCGGGACATTCGTGTTTGGCTACACCTTC. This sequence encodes CASSEKITGTFVFGYTF.

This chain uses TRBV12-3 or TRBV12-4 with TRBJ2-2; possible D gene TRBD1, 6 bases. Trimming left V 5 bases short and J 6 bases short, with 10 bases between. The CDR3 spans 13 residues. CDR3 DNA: TGTGCCAGCAGTAGGAAGGGGGCCGGGGAGCTGTTTTTT. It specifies CASSRKGAGELFF.

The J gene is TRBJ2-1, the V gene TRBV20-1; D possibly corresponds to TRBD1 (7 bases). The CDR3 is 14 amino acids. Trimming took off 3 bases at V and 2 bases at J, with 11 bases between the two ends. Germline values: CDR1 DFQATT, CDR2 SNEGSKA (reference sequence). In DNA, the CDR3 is TGCAGTGCTAGTGGAGGGGGCCCCTACAATGAGCAGTTCTTC. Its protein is CSASGGGPYNEQFF.

CDR3 amino acids: CASGDRVNYGYTF. In DNA form, the CDR3 reads TGTGCCAGCGGGGACAGGGTTAACTATGGCTACACCTTC. The J gene is TRBJ1-2, the V gene TRBV25-1; the match to TRBD1 covers 9 bases. The CDR3 covers 13 residues. Trimming took 8 bases from V and 1 from J; bases not matched to a gene: 2. The V gene's germline CDR1 is MGHDK and CDR2 SYGVNS.

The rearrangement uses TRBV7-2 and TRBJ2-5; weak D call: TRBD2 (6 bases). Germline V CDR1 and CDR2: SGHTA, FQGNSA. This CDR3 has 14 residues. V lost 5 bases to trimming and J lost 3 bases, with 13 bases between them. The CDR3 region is CASSRRIAEETQYF. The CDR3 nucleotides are TGTGCCAGCAGCCGCCGTATAGCGGAAGAGACCCAGTACTTC.

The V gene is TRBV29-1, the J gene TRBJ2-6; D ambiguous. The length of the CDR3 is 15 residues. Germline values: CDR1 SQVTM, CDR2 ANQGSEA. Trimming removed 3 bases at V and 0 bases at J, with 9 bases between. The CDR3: CSVEFPSSGANVLTF. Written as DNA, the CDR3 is TGCAGCGTTGAGTTCCCGAGCTCTGGGGCCAACGTCCTGACTTTC.

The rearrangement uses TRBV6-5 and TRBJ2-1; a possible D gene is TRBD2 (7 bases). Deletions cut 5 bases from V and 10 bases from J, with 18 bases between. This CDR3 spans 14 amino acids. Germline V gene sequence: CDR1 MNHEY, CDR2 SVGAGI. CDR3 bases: TGTGCCAGCAGTACGGGGAGGGGGAAGGGCGAGCAGTTCTTC. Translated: CASSTGRGKGEQFF.

The CDR3 DNA reads TGTGCCAGCAGACTAGAGGGTGAGCAGTTCTTC. It specifies CASRLEGEQFF. This chain connects TRBV3-1 (or the pseudogene TRBV3-2) to TRBJ2-1; D is perhaps TRBD2 (5 bases). The germline V gene encodes CDR1 LGHDT and CDR2 YNNKEL (reference sequence). This CDR3 contains 11 residues. Trimming removed 6 bases at V and 9 bases at J, with 9 bases between.

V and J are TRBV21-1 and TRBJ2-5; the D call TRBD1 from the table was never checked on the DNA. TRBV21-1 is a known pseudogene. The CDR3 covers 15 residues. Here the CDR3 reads CASSKKDRGQETQYF. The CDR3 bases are TGTGCCAGCAGCAAAAAGGACAGGGGGCAAGAGACCCAGTACTTC.

The CDR3 is CATSVTMNTEAFF. For the CDR3, the DNA is TGTGCCACCTCGGTGACAATGAACACTGAAGCTTTCTTT. This rearrangement joins TRBV27 to TRBJ1-1; D call uncertain. This CDR3 region has 13 residues. Germline assignment: CDR1 MNHEY and CDR2 SMNVEV (reference sequence). V lost 10 bases and J lost 0, with 12 bases in between.

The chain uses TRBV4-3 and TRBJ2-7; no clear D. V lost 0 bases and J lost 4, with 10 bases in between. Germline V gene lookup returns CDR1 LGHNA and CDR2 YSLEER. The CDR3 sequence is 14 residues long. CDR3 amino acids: CASSQDRTGYEQYF. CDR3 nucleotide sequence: TGCGCCAGCAGCCAAGACCGAACTGGTTACGAGCAGTACTTC.

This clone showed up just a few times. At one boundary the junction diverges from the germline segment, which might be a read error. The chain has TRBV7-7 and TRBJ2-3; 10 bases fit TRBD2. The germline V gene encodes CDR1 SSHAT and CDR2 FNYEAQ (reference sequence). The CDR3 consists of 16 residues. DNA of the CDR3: TGTGCTAGCAGCCCACAAGCGGGGGGGTGGACAGATACGCAGTATTTT. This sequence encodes CASSPQAGGWTDTQYF.

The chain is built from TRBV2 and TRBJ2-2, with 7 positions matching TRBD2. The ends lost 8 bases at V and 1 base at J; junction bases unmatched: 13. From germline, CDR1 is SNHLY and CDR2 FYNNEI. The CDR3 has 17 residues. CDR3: CASWGGEGLLNTGELFF. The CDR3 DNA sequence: TGTGCCAGCTGGGGGGGTGAGGGACTGCTGAACACCGGGGAGCTGTTTTTT.

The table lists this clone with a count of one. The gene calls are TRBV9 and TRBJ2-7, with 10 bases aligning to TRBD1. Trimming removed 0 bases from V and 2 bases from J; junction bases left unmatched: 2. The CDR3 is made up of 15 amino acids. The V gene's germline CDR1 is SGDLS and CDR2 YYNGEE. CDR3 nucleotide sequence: TGTGCCAGCAGCGTAGATGGGACAGGGGCCTACGAGCAGTACTTC. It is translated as CASSVDGTGAYEQYF.

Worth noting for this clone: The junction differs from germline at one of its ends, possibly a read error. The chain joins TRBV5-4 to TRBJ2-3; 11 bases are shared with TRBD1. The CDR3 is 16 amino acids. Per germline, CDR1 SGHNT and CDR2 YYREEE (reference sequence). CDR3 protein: CASSYGTGGRTETQYF. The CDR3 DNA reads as TGTGCCAGCAGCTACGGGACAGGGGGGCGGACAGAAACGCAGTATTTT.

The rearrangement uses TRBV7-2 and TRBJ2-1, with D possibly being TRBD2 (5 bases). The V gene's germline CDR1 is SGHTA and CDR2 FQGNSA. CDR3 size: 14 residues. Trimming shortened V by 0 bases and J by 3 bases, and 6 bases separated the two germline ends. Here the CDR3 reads CASSLAGSYNEQFF. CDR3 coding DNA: TGTGCCAGCAGCTTAGCGGGGAGCTACAATGAGCAGTTCTTC.

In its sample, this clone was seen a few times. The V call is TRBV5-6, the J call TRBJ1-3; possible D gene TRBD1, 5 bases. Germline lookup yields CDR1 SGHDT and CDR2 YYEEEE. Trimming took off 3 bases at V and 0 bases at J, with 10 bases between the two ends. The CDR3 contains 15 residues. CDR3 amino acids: CASSSRQFSGNTIYF. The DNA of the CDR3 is TGTGCCAGCAGCTCCCGACAGTTCTCTGGAAACACCATATATTTT. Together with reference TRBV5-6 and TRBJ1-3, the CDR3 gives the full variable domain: DAGVTQSPTHLIKTRGQQVTLRCSPKSGHDTVSWYQQALGQGPQFIFQYYEEEERQRGNFPDRFSGHQFPNYSSELNVNALLLGDSALYLCASSSRQFSGNTIYFGEGSWLTVV.